This note documents a single TCR beta chain sequence. In the study's own analysis: Nucleated cell counts were estimated from reference gene primer amplification. Some clones are missing from TCRdb's copy, which holds only in-frame ones; the method was immunoSEQ multiplex PCR. V, J and clone size reflect that table, while D and trimming were determined from the DNA. The table shows 270,000 or so clones, with approximately 80% occurring only once. This sample was taken from a study of blood T cell repertoires in COVID-19. Turning to the study itself: Samples taken during acute and convalescent COVID-19 were collected in the United States, Italy and Spain.

Sequencing was carried out using peripheral blood. The sequence came from a human donor in a cohort sampled during active COVID-19.

The CDR3 DNA follows: TGTGCCAGCAGGGGTGACCCGGGACAGGGGGGCGAGCAGTACTTC. It codes for CASRGDPGQGGEQYF. The chain joins TRBV28 to TRBJ2-7; 11 bases map to TRBD1. V lost 6 bases, J lost 6 bases, and 10 bases stayed unmatched. The CDR3 is made up of 15 amino acids. Per the germline V gene, CDR1 is MDHEN and CDR2 is SYDVKM.